The T cell receptor beta chain under discussion was sequenced for a study of tumor-infiltrating lymphocytes in localized non-small cell lung cancer (dated by TCRdb to the early 2020s). For the wider study: The cohort included patients whose samples were collected after neoadjuvant chemotherapy, as well as both smokers and never-smokers and several histologies. Each patient provided resected tumor tissue plus uninvolved lung tissue from the same patient, with the uninvolved lung tissue described as non-adjacent to the tumor. Alongside flow cytometry, multiplex immunofluorescence, RNA-seq, exome sequencing and proteomics, TCR sequencing was applied to the same patients as one of several integrated assays. In total, the ICON cohort was made up of around 140 surgical patients who had localized non-small cell lung cancer and whose tumors were resected. A total of fewer than 65 patients were included in the paired tumor versus uninvolved lung comparison of immunoSEQ T-cell fraction.

The immunoSEQ assay used for TCR sequencing gave the T-cell fraction in both tumor and uninvolved lung tissue. As for the original processing: To analyze survival, patients were divided into a high T-cell fraction group (upper tertile) and a low T-cell fraction group (lower two tertiles), and the two groups were compared using a log-rank test. A signed-rank test was used to check for differences in T-cell fraction between paired tumor and uninvolved lung. TCRdb re-hosts the immuneACCESS table, in-frame sequences only. Its copies lack some clones; in the studies checked, an unresolved V gene accounts for under half of them, and the cause for the rest is not known. The D gene and trimming were derived from the DNA, and the V and J assignments and clone size from that table. The sample table contains about 15,000 clones; only one count was recorded for roughly 75% of them. The ten largest clones add up to roughly a fifth of the sample.

ICON enrollment began in the first half of 2016, and the last patient was enrolled in the second half of 2018. In a subcohort of 80 or so patients, fresh tumor and matched uninvolved tissue were collected for in-depth immune analyses, with TCR sequencing among those analyses. TCR sequencing was performed on DNA isolated from bulk tissue, without cell sorting. V and J are trimmed by 4 bases and 5 bases, and the gene matches miss 5 bases of the junction. The CDR3 holds 14 amino acids from the cysteine to the phenylalanine. The entry retains the CDR3 DNA only, 42 bases that are in frame from base 1. As encoded in the germline V gene, CDR1 is SGHDT while CDR2 is YYEEEE. Broad study findings and their caveats: Because different assays used different pieces of the same tissue, technical variation could not be distinguished from intratumor heterogeneity. TCRbeta sequencing supported higher T cell infiltration in tumors than in uninvolved lung tissue, consistent with immunofluorescence CD3 counts. Assay coverage varied across patients depending on available tissue quantity, so only a subset of the cohort had TCR sequencing. The TCR-derived T-cell fraction showed no difference between the flow cytometry-defined immunotypes IM1 (good prognosis) and IM2 (poor prognosis).

Notes on this clone: This clone's antigen is unknown. No much larger clonotype is one base removed from it; base qualities were not supplied.

Here the chain combines TRBV5-6 and TRBJ2-7, with 11 bases aligning to TRBD1. This clonotype was sampled from a human donor with non-small cell lung cancer. The sequenced sample was uninvolved lung tissue not adjacent to the tumor. This receptor carries the CDR3 CASSGGQGADEQYF. The sequenced DNA: TGTGCCAGCAGCGGAGGACAGGGGGCCGACGAGCAGTACTTC. Where the CDR3 stops, the reference TRBV5-6 and TRBJ2-7 genes take over; the full variable domain is DAGVTQSPTHLIKTRGQQVTLRCSPKSGHDTVSWYQQALGQGPQFIFQYYEEEERQRGNFPDRFSGHQFPNYSSELNVNALLLGDSALYLCASSGGQGADEQYFGPGTRLTVT.